A selection of T cell receptor beta chains follows, all from one sample in a study of response to subunit inactivated influenza vaccine. Each CDR3 protein is one row after TCRdb ran MiXCR on the RT-PCR reads. The table shows 400,000 to 650,000 distinct CDR3 sequences, with around 7.7% occurring only once. Sequencing used PBMCs from blood, obtained roughly 24 months after vaccination. The receptors here all came from a man between 50 and 75 years old who received an inactivated influenza vaccine. Each CDR3 is given with its conserved first and last residue. A D gene is named only where the DNA matches it firmly. Only some rows state a clone size, as once, few, many or a class for expanded clones.

size: -; D: -; V: TRBV7-9; J: TRBJ2-5; CDR3: CASSLVVLMEETQYF; DNA: TGTGCCAGCAGCTTAGTGGTGTTGATGGAAGAGACCCAGTACTTC
size: few; D: TRBD1; V: TRBV3-1; J: TRBJ1-5; CDR3: CASSRGQVNQPQHF; DNA: TGTGCCAGCAGCCGGGGACAGGTCAATCAGCCCCAGCATTTT
size: -; D: -; V: TRBV7-2; J: TRBJ2-2; CDR3: CASGHRDKGELFF; DNA: TGTGCCAGCGGCCACAGGGATAAGGGGGAGCTGTTTTTT
size: few; D: TRBD1; V: TRBV19; J: TRBJ1-5; CDR3: CASSQLDRDYQPQHF; DNA: TGTGCCAGTAGTCAATTGGACAGGGATTATCAGCCCCAGCATTTT
size: few; D: TRBD1; V: TRBV6-5; J: TRBJ1-1; CDR3: CASSYSDRWTSEAFF; DNA: TGTGCCAGCAGTTACTCGGACAGGTGGACGTCTGAAGCTTTCTTT
size: few; D: TRBD2; V: TRBV11-1; J: TRBJ2-1; CDR3: CASSLQRGGPLLRNEQFF; DNA: TGTGCCAGCAGCTTACAGCGGGGGGGCCCCCTATTACGGAATGAGCAGTTCTTC
size: few; D: TRBD2; V: TRBV12-5; J: TRBJ2-3; CDR3: CASGPSGGYTQYF; DNA: TGTGCTAGTGGCCCTAGCGGGGGATATACGCAGTATTTT
size: few; D: -; V: TRBV7-2; J: TRBJ2-1; CDR3: CASTAPRSSYNEQFF; DNA: TGTGCCAGCACCGCTCCCCGGAGCTCCTACAATGAGCAGTTCTTC
size: few; D: TRBD2; V: TRBV30; J: TRBJ2-3; CDR3: CAWSWGAGGPGTDTQYF; DNA: TGTGCCTGGAGTTGGGGCGCGGGAGGGCCCGGCACAGATACGCAGTATTTT
size: -; D: -; V: TRBV7-2; J: TRBJ1-1; CDR3: CASSFSRGGPNTEAFF; DNA: TGTGCCAGCAGCTTTAGTCGTGGGGGGCCGAACACTGAAGCTTTCTTT